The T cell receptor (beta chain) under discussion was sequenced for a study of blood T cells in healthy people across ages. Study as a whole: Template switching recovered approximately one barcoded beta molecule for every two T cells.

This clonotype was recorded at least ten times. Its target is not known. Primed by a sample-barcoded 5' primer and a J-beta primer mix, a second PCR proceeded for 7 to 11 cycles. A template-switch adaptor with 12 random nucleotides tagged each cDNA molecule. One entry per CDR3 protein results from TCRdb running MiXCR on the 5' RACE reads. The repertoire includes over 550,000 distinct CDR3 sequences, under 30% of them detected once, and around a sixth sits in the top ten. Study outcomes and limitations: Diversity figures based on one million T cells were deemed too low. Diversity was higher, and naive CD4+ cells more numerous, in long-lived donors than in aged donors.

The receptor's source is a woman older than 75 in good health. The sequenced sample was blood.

The CDR3 loop reads CASSTRGTGFLTDTQYF. DNA for the CDR3: TGTGCCAGCAGTACGCGCGGGACAGGGTTCCTCACAGATACGCAGTATTTT. The chain couples TRBV7-3 to TRBJ2-3; 9 bases are a match to TRBD1. This CDR3 contains 17 residues. V shed 6 bases, J shed 2 bases, and the junction held 12 bases outside the gene matches. Per the germline V gene, CDR1 is SGHTA and CDR2 is FQGTGA.